This passage covers 13 T cell receptor beta chains from one sample sequenced in a study of CD8+CD57+ T cells in acquired aplastic anemia. Genomic DNA, serving as template, underwent TCR beta VDJ and CDR3 profiling. Via MiXCR, TCRdb re-called the reads, giving one row per CDR3 protein. This table holds tens of thousands of distinct CDR3 sequences, roughly half found once. Sequencing input: sorted CD4+, CD8+, or CD8+CD57+ T cells (not recorded which) from PBMCs. The receptors were sampled from a human donor in good health, serving as a control.

Regarding this clonotype: Compared with germline, one end of the junction differs, possibly owing to a read error. J is TRBJ1-1 and V is TRBV12-3 or TRBV12-4, with D possibly being TRBD1 (6 bases). This CDR3 contains 11 residues. CDR3 nucleotide sequence: TGTGCCAGCAGTGACGGGCAGGGGAAGCTCTTT. Translated: CASSDGQGKLF.

This chain uses TRBV25-1 with TRBJ2-7, with a weak D call TRBD2 (5 bases). This CDR3 has 13 residues. The germline V and J ends were trimmed by 4 bases and 6 bases, with 13 bases remaining between them. Germline CDR1 reads MGHDK; CDR2 reads SYGVNS. The CDR3 coding sequence is TGTGCCAGCAGTGGCTCAACTCGGGGCGAGCAGTACTTC. This sequence encodes CASSGSTRGEQYF.

J is TRBJ2-7 and V is TRBV24-1, with D perhaps TRBD1 (5 bases). CDR1 is KGHDR, CDR2 SFDVKD, per germline. The V and J ends lost 7 bases and 5 bases respectively, with 20 bases between them. This CDR3 contains 15 residues. CDR3 residues: CATSAGAVWYDEQYF. CDR3 coding DNA: TGTGCCACCAGCGCTGGGGCAGTGTGGTACGACGAGCAGTACTTC.

The chain has TRBV19 and TRBJ2-2, with 10 bases aligning to TRBD1. This CDR3 region has 19 residues. The J segment lost 7 bases and the V segment lost 4 bases, leaving 18 bases of the junction unmatched. Germline V gene lookup returns CDR1 LNHDA and CDR2 SQIVND (reference sequence). CDR3 residues: CASSTGQGRGGVRLGELFF. In DNA, the CDR3 is TGTGCCAGTAGTACGGGACAGGGGAGAGGTGGGGTTCGTCTCGGGGAGCTGTTTTTT. Looking up the rest from reference TRBV19 and TRBJ2-2 gives the full variable domain: DGGITQSPKYLFRKEGQNVTLSCEQNLNHDAMYWYRQDPGQGLRLIYYSQIVNDFQKGDIAEGYSVSREKKESFPLTVTSAQKNPTAFYLCASSTGQGRGGVRLGELFFGEGSRLTVL.

In its sample, this clonotype was seen many times. CDR3 residues: CSARDRTSYNEQFF. DNA of the CDR3: TGCAGTGCTAGGGACAGAACCAGTTACAATGAGCAGTTCTTC. This chain links TRBV20-1 with TRBJ2-1; D may be TRBD1 (6 bases). The V gene's germline CDR1 is DFQATT and CDR2 SNEGSKA (reference sequence). The CDR3 runs 14 residues. V lost 3 bases and J 4 bases, leaving 13 bases between the germline ends.

The chain employs TRBV15 and TRBJ2-3, with TRBD2 matching over 8 bases. CDR3 size: 13 residues. Per germline, CDR1 LNHNV and CDR2 YYDKDF (reference sequence). The V gene end was trimmed by 5 bases and the J gene end by 6 bases; junction bases not matched to a gene: 4. CDR3 amino acids: CATSSGGVDTQYF. In nucleotides, the CDR3 is TGTGCCACCAGCTCGGGGGGGGTGGATACGCAGTATTTT.

This clonotype has ten or more counts. The V call is TRBV5-4, the J call TRBJ1-6, with 10 bases identical to TRBD1. This CDR3 has 13 residues. V was pared by 9 bases and J by 7 bases, with 4 bases of the junction left unmatched. Looked up from germline, CDR1 is SGHNT and CDR2 is YYREEE (reference sequence). In DNA form, the CDR3 reads TGTGCCACCAGGGACAGGGGAAATTCACCCCTCCACTTT. Its protein is CATRDRGNSPLHF.

In this sample, this clonotype turned up once. The chain couples TRBV7-3 to TRBJ2-2, with D unclear. CDR3 length: 14 amino acids. Germline V CDR1 and CDR2: SGHTA, FQGTGA. Trimming took off 5 bases at V and 0 bases at J, with 7 bases between the two ends. Written as DNA, the CDR3 is TGTGCCAGCAGCCCTGTATCGAACACCGGGGAGCTGTTTTTT. Protein: CASSPVSNTGELFF.

Only a few counts were recorded for this clonotype. J is TRBJ2-1 and V is TRBV11-3, with D possibly called TRBD1 or TRBD2 (5 bases each). Deletions cut 4 bases from V and 3 bases from J, with 13 bases between. The CDR3 contains 15 residues. Per germline, CDR1 SGHNT and CDR2 YENEEA. The CDR3 DNA reads as TGTGCCAGCAGCTCCGGGGAAGACAGCTACAATGAGCAGTTCTTC. It yields the protein CASSSGEDSYNEQFF.

The CDR3 spells CASSDSSGMPQHF. CDR3 DNA sequence: TGTGCCAGCAGTGACTCGTCCGGGATGCCCCAGCATTTT. The chain employs TRBV6-4 and TRBJ1-5, with D unclear. Germline V gives CDR1 MRHNA, CDR2 SNTAGT. The CDR3 runs 13 residues. Trimming took off 0 bases at V and 9 bases at J, with 9 bases between the two ends.

In its sample, this clonotype was seen a few times. The V and J genes are TRBV24-1 and TRBJ1-2; 9 bases fit TRBD1. V shed 7 bases and J 4 bases; nucleotides not matched to a gene: 3. CDR3 size: 13 residues. Germline loops: CDR1 KGHDR, CDR2 SFDVKD. The DNA of the CDR3 is TGTGCCACCAGCGGGACAGGGCCCTATGGCTACACCTTC. Translated, it gives CATSGTGPYGYTF.

The chain carries TRBV15 and TRBJ2-7, with 7 bases lining up with TRBD1. V was pared by 5 bases and J by 3 bases, with 7 bases of the junction left unmatched. Germline loops: CDR1 LNHNV, CDR2 YYDKDF (reference sequence). The CDR3 has 14 residues. The CDR3 DNA reads TGTGCCACCAGCGAGGGGGACAGAAACTACGAGCAGTACTTC. It codes for CATSEGDRNYEQYF.

The chain carries TRBV29-1 and TRBJ2-7, with 9 bases lining up with TRBD1. V shed 4 bases and J 4 bases; nucleotides not matched to a gene: 8. The CDR3 length is 14 residues. Germline CDR1 reads SQVTM; CDR2 reads ANQGSEA. Here the CDR3 reads CSVALGQGGYEQYF. In DNA form, the CDR3 reads TGCAGCGTTGCGCTGGGACAGGGAGGGTACGAGCAGTACTTC.